The rows below give T cell receptor beta chains drawn from one sample of a study of OX40 agonist ivuxolimab in advanced cancers. Clones were sequenced by immunoSEQ multiplex PCR, and TCRdb holds only the in-frame ones, with some missing. Of about 32,000 clones in the sample, approximately 91% are singletons; the top ten hold 45% to 65%. The source material was CD4+ or CD8+ T cells sorted from blood, sampled in a trial of the OX40 agonist ivuxolimab. All receptors derive from an adult with an advanced solid tumor such as melanoma, head and neck, liver or kidney cancer. Each CDR3 is given with its conserved first and last residue. Each record gives: D gene, clone size, J gene, V gene, CDR3 DNA, CDR3 protein. The D gene is left open where the match is weak. The listing skips clone size in some rows; elsewhere it reads once, few, many or a size class.

>NA|NA|TRBJ2-1|TRBV7-2
TGTGCCAGCAGCTTACGTGAGGCAACCGGGAGCCGCAATGAGCAGTTCTTC
CASSLREATGSRNEQFF
>NA|NA|TRBJ1-1|TRBV6-7
TGTGCCAGCAGTACCCCGGGGGGAGTAAACACTGAAGCTTTCTTT
CASSTPGGVNTEAFF
>NA|NA|TRBJ1-4|TRBV9
TGTGCCAGCGGGGCGACTAATGAAAAACTGTTTTTT
CASGATNEKLFF
>TRBD1|NA|TRBJ2-4|TRBV27
TGTGCCAGCAGTTTAACAGGGGTAGGGGCCAAAAACATTCAGTACTTC
CASSLTGVGAKNIQYF
>TRBD2|NA|TRBJ2-1|TRBV7-6
TGTGCCAGCAGCCCCATATCGGGACTAACCTTCTACAATGAGCAGTTCTTC
CASSPISGLTFYNEQFF
>TRBD1|NA|TRBJ2-6|TRBV7-8
TGTGCCAGCAGCTTCGGGACAGGTAGCACTGGGGCCAACGTCCTGACTTTC
CASSFGTGSTGANVLTF
>TRBD1|NA|TRBJ1-2|TRBV6-5
TGTGCCAGCAGGCATCAGGGGGGGGACTATGGCTACACCTTC
CASRHQGGDYGYTF
>TRBD1|NA|TRBJ1-4|TRBV11-2
TGTGCCAGCAGCTTAGGCGAGACAGGGGGTGTTAATGAAAAACTGTTTTTT
CASSLGETGGVNEKLFF
>NA|NA|TRBJ1-2|TRBV25-1
TGTGCCAGCAGTGACCCTTTGAGGAGCTATGGCTACACCTTC
CASSDPLRSYGYTF
>NA|NA|TRBJ2-5|TRBV7-9
TGTGCCAGCAGCTTAGACGGGCAAGAGACCCAGTACTTC
CASSLDGQETQYF
>TRBD1|NA|TRBJ1-5|TRBV7-2
TGTGCCAGCAGCCAAGGACAGGGAAGGGGGTTCAATCAGCCCCAGCATTTT
CASSQGQGRGFNQPQHF
>TRBD1|NA|TRBJ2-5|TRBV28
TGTGCCAGCAGTTCCCGGGACAGGGTCCAAGAGACCCAGTACTTC
CASSSRDRVQETQYF
>NA|once|TRBJ2-7|TRBV6-5
TGTGCCAGCAAACTCAACCCGTCGCGCGACGAGCAGTACTTC
CASKLNPSRDEQYF
>TRBD2|NA|TRBJ2-3|TRBV2
TGTGCCAGCAGTGAAGGGTCTAGCGGGGGATCAGATACGCAGTATTTT
CASSEGSSGGSDTQYF
>TRBD1|once|TRBJ1-4|TRBV7-2
TGTGCCAGCAGCTTTGGCGCACAGGGGATCGCAACTAATGAAAAACTGTTTTTT
CASSFGAQGIATNEKLFF
>NA|NA|TRBJ1-2|TRBV5-4
TGTGCCTGCGGAGCTTCTGGCTGGCTGGAGAGCTACACCTTC
CACGASGWLESYTF
>NA|NA|TRBJ2-3|TRBV9
TGTGCCAGCAGTCGGACTGAGTCTAGCACAGATACGCAGTATTTT
CASSRTESSTDTQYF
>TRBD1|once|TRBJ2-7|TRBV9
TGTGCCAGCAGCGTATCTGGGACAGACTACTACGAGCAGTACTTC
CASSVSGTDYYEQYF
>NA|once|TRBJ1-5|TRBV9
TGTGCCAGCAGCCTAGTCGACACAGGGAATCAGCCCCAGCATTTT
CASSLVDTGNQPQHF
>NA|once|TRBJ1-5|TRBV28
TGTGCCAGCAGTTTGCTCGCAGGGACGGAGCAGCCCCAGCATTTT
CASSLLAGTEQPQHF
>NA|NA|TRBJ2-3|TRBV5-4
TGTGCCACTCATGACATCACAGATACGCAGTATTTT
CATHDITDTQYF
>NA|few|TRBJ1-2|TRBV2
TGTGCCAGCAATCACGGGTGGGACTTGGACTATGGCTACACCTTC
CASNHGWDLDYGYTF
>NA|NA|TRBJ2-7|TRBV28
TGTGCCAGCAGTTTTGTGACCCCAGTTGGGTACGAGCAGTACTTC
CASSFVTPVGYEQYF
>NA|NA|TRBJ2-7|TRBV6-6
TGTGCCAGCGGCGCAGGGGGGGCCTACGAGCAGTACTTC
CASGAGGAYEQYF
>TRBD1|NA|TRBJ2-5|TRBV7-2
TGTGCCAGCGAAGACAGGGGCCAAGAGACCCAGTACTTC
CASEDRGQETQYF
>NA|many|TRBJ2-2|TRBV29-1
TGCAGCGGTCTACAGGTCGGGGAGCTGTTTTTT
CSGLQVGELFF
>NA|NA|TRBJ1-2|TRBV4-3
TGCGCCAGCAGCCAAGCGGGACTCTTCTATGGCTACACCTTC
CASSQAGLFYGYTF
>NA|NA|TRBJ2-2|TRBV5-1
TGCGCCAGCAGCTCCGGATTCACCGGGGAGCTGTTTTTT
CASSSGFTGELFF
>NA|NA|TRBJ2-6|TRBV7-6
TGTGCCAGCAGCTTAGGTGGGGCTGGGGCCAACGTCCTGACTTTC
CASSLGGAGANVLTF
>TRBD1|NA|TRBJ2-1|TRBV6-1
TGTGCCAGCCAAAGTCTCGGGACAGCCCACAATGAGCAGTTCTTC
CASQSLGTAHNEQFF
>NA|NA|TRBJ1-1|TRBV5-8
TGTGCCAGCACTAGGGGCGGGGGCACTGAAGCTTTCTTT
CASTRGGGTEAFF
>NA|NA|TRBJ2-1|TRBV20-1
TGCAGTGCTTCCCGGGCCAATGAGCAGTTCTTC
CSASRANEQFF
>TRBD1|NA|TRBJ1-2|TRBV6-6
TGTGCCAGCAGAGACAGGGGTGGTTACACCTTC
CASRDRGGYTF
>NA|NA|TRBJ1-5|TRBV27
TGTGCCAGCAGTTTGCCGGGGGTCAATCAGCCCCAGCATTTT
CASSLPGVNQPQHF
>TRBD2|NA|TRBJ2-4|TRBV6-1
TGTGCCAGCAGTGAAACACCTAGCGGGTACTACATTCAGTACTTC
CASSETPSGYYIQYF
>NA|NA|TRBJ2-5|TRBV4-2
TGTGCCAGCAGCCACAGGGGACTGGAGGAGACCCAGTACTTC
CASSHRGLEETQYF
>TRBD1|NA|TRBJ2-1|TRBV29-1
TGCAGCGTAGGGACAGGGATAAATGAGCAGTTCTTC
CSVGTGINEQFF
>NA|once|TRBJ1-6|TRBV2
TGTGCCAGCAGTGAAGGGGGGGATGCTATATCAATGTATAATTCACCCCTCCACTTT
CASSEGGDAISMYNSPLHF
>NA|NA|TRBJ2-7|TRBV7-2
TGTGCCAGCAGCTTCGGCAGCTCCTACGAGCAGTACTTC
CASSFGSSYEQYF
>NA|NA|TRBJ1-1|TRBV4-1
TGCGCCAGCAGCCCACCGGGAGTCCACACTGAAGCTTTCTTT
CASSPPGVHTEAFF
>NA|NA|TRBJ2-3|TRBV6-4
TGTGCCAGCAGTGTTTCTAGCACAGATACGCAGTATTTT
CASSVSSTDTQYF
>TRBD1|NA|TRBJ2-7|TRBV5-6
TGTGCCGTACCAAGGACAGGGGCTGCCCTCAATTCCTACGAGCAGTACTTC
CAVPRTGAALNSYEQYF
>TRBD2|NA|TRBJ2-1|TRBV9
TGTGCCAGCAGCGTCGGGGGGGATGAGCAGTTCTTC
CASSVGGDEQFF